This T cell receptor (beta chain) was identified in a study of response to subunit inactivated influenza vaccine. Study-wide points: Each seasonal influenza vaccination recruits few new T cells, the authors suggested.

This clonotype was observed once. Antigen unknown. Germline V CDR1 and CDR2: MNHEY, SVGEGT. The CDR3 consists of 15 residues. Trimming stripped 0 bases from V and 3 bases from J, with 12 bases between. TCRdb reanalysed the RT-PCR reads using MiXCR and keeps one entry per CDR3 protein. The sample shows hundreds of thousands of distinct CDR3 sequences, about 14% of them seen only once. V is TRBV6-2 or TRBV6-3 and J is TRBJ2-7; D possibly corresponds to TRBD1 (6 bases). The specimen was PBMCs from blood, collected approximately 15 days before vaccination. The source of this sequence is a man aged 50 or older who received an inactivated influenza vaccine. The CDR3 region is CASSYSLQGNYEQYF. For the CDR3, the DNA is TGTGCCAGCAGTTACTCGTTACAGGGAAACTACGAGCAGTACTTC.